This TCR beta chain is from a study of CD8+CD57+ T cells in acquired aplastic anemia. Previously, flow cytometry had revealed CD8+CD57+ cell expansion in the patients chosen for sequencing. Prior therapy had not been administered to any patient at the time of blood sampling. This clonotype was seen a few times. The junction shows a germline mismatch at one end, possibly a read error. Germline assignment: CDR1 KGHDR and CDR2 SFDVKD. This CDR3 contains 14 residues. CDR3 and TCR beta VDJ profiling relied on a genomic DNA template. Each CDR3 protein is one row after TCRdb ran MiXCR on the reads. The profile shows hundreds of thousands of distinct CDR3 sequences, approximately 45% of them singletons.

The sequence was collected from a human donor with aplastic anemia. What was sequenced was sorted CD4+, CD8+, or CD8+CD57+ T cells (not recorded which) from PBMCs. The chain uses TRBV24-1 and TRBJ2-7; the D gene is possibly TRBD2 (6 bases). The CDR3 protein is CASSRAGGTYEQYF. The CDR3 nucleotides read TGTGCCAGCAGTCGCGCCGGGGGAACCTACGAGCAGTACTTC.